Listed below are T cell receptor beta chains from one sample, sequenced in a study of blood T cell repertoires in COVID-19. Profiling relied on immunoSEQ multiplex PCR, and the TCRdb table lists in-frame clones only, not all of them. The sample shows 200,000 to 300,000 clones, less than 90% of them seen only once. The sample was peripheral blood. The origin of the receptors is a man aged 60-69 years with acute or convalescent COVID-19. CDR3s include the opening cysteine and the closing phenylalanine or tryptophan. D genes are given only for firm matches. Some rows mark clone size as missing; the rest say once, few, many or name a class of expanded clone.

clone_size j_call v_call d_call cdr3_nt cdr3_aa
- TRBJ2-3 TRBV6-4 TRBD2 TGTGCCAGCAGTGCGGCTAGCGGGGGGCTCTCTAGCACAGATACGCAGTATTTT CASSAASGGLSSTDTQYF
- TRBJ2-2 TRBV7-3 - TGTGCCAGCAGCTCCGGACACGACACCGGGGAGCTGTTTTTT CASSSGHDTGELFF
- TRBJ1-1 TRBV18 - TGTGCCAGCTCACCGAGCACTGAAGCTTTCTTT CASSPSTEAFF
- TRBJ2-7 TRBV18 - TGTGCCAGCTCACCAGTGATTGTCAGCCGGGATTACGAGCAGTACTTC CASSPVIVSRDYEQYF
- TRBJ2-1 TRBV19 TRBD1 TGTGCCAGTAGTATAGGTTTGGACAGGGGGCGCGATGAGCAGTTCTTC CASSIGLDRGRDEQFF
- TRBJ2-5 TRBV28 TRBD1 TGTGCCAGCAGTTTTTCACCGGGACAGCCGAGTCAGACCCAGTACTTC CASSFSPGQPSQTQYF
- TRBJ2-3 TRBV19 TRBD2 TGTGCCAGTAGTATTGGGGGAGGGACGCCGGGTACGCAGTATTTT CASSIGGGTPGTQYF
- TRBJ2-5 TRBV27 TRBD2 TGTGCCAGCAGTTTTAGCGGGGGGTTACAAGAGACCCAGTACTTC CASSFSGGLQETQYF
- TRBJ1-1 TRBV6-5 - TGTGCCAGCGCACAGGGCTACACTGAAGCTTTCTTT CASAQGYTEAFF
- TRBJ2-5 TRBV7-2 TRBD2 TGTGCCAGCAGCTTAGTCGCTAGCGGGGGCCCGTACCAAGAGACCCAGTACTTC CASSLVASGGPYQETQYF
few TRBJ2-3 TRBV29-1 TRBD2 TGCAGCGTTGAAGGCGGGAGAGAGGTGGATACGCAGTATTTT CSVEGGREVDTQYF
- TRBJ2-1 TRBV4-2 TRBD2 TGTGCCAGCAGCCAAGCTGGGACTAGCGCATTCAATGAGCAGTTCTTC CASSQAGTSAFNEQFF
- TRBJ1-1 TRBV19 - TGTGCCAGTAGCACCACCGGAGGGAGGGCTGAAGCTTTCTTT CASSTTGGRAEAFF
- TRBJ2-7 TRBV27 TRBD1 TGTGCCAGCAGGGAACAGGGGGCAAACTACGAGCAGTACTTC CASREQGANYEQYF
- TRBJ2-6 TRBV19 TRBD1 TGTGCCAGTAGTATTCGTTTTTCAGGACAGGGTTTATCTGGGGCCAACGTCCTGACTTTC CASSIRFSGQGLSGANVLTF
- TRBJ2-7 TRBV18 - TGTGCCAGCTCACCAACCAGGGAGGCAACCTACGAGCAGTACTTC CASSPTREATYEQYF
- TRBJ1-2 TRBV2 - TGTGCCAGCAGTACAGGATATGGCTACACCTTC CASSTGYGYTF
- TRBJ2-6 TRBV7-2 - TGTGCCAGCAGCTCGAGTATTTCTGGGGCCAACGTCCTGACTTTC CASSSSISGANVLTF
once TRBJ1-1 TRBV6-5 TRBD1 TGTGCCAGCACATCTACAGGGGGCAACACTGAAGCTTTCTTT CASTSTGGNTEAFF
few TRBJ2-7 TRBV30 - TGTGCCTGGAGGACCCGACCGGGGGAGCAGTACTTC CAWRTRPGEQYF
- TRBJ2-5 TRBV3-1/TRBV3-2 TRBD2 TGTGCCAGCAGCCAGCAGGGAGGGTCGTTAAAAGAGACCCAGTACTTC CASSQQGGSLKETQYF
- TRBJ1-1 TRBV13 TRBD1 TGTGCCAGCAGCTTAAACAGGGGGGAAGCTTTCTTT CASSLNRGEAFF
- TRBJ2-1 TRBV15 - TGTGCCACCAGCAGAGTAGGTTCCGGGGTCGATGAGCAGTTCTTC CATSRVGSGVDEQFF
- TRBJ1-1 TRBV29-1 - TGCAGCGTTGATCAGGGACACCGGAACACTGAAGCTTTCTTT CSVDQGHRNTEAFF
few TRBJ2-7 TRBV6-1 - TGTGCCAGCAGTGAAGGGTTGGCCAGAGGTGGCTACGAGCAGTACTTC CASSEGLARGGYEQYF
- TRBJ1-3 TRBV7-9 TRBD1 TGTGCCAGCAGCCTACGGACAGGGGGAGGAAACACCATATATTTT CASSLRTGGGNTIYF
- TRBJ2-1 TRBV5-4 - TGTGCCAGCAGCTTGTGGTCCGGGACACATGAGCAGTTCTTC CASSLWSGTHEQFF
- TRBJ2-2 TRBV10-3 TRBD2 TGTGCCATCAGCGACGGGGGGTGGGAGCTGTTTTTT CAISDGGWELFF
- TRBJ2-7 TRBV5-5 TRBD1 TGTGCCAGCAGCTTATCCGGGACAGTTTCTCACGAGCAGTACTTC CASSLSGTVSHEQYF
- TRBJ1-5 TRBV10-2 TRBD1 TGCGCCAGCAGTGAGTCCCGGACAGGGCTGCCTCAGCCCCAGCATTTT CASSESRTGLPQPQHF
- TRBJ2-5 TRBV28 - TGTGCCAGCAGTTCCGGACAGGCCGGGGGAGAGTCCCAGTACTTC CASSSGQAGGESQYF
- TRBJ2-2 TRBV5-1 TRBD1 TGCGCCAGCAGGCTTGACAGGGGGAACACCGGGGAGCTGTTTTTT CASRLDRGNTGELFF
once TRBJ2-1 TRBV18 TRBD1 TGTGCCAGCTCACCCCCAGGGGGCACGTCCTACAATGAGCAGTTCTTC CASSPPGGTSYNEQFF
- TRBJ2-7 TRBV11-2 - TGTGCCAGCAGCTTAGTAGGGTGGGGGCGTGATGGCGAGCAGTACTTC CASSLVGWGRDGEQYF
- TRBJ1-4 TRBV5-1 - TGCGCCAGCAGCCGATGGAGGGCGGATATGAAGGAAAAACTGTTTTTT CASSRWRADMKEKLFF
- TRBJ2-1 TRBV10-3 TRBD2 TGTGCCATCAGTGACCTAGCGGGAGGGCGCGGGTACAATGAGCAGTTCTTC CAISDLAGGRGYNEQFF
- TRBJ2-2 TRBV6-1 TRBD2 TGTGCCAGCAGTGAGATTCTTAGCGGGGGGGCTGACACCGGGGAGCTGTTTTTT CASSEILSGGADTGELFF